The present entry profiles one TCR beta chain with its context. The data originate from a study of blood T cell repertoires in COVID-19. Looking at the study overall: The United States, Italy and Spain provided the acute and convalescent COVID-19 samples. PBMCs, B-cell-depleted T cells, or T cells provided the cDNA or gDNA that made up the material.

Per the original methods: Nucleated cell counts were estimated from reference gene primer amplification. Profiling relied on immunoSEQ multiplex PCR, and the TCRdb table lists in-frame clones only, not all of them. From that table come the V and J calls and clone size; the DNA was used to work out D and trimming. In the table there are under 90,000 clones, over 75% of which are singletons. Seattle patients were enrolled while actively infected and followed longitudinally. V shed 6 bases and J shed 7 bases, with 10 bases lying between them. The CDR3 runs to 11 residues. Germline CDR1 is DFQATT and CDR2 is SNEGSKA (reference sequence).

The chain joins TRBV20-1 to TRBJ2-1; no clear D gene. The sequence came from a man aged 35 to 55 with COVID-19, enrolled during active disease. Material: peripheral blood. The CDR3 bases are TGCAGTGCCCCGACTCAAAATGAGCAGTTCTTC. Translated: CSAPTQNEQFF.